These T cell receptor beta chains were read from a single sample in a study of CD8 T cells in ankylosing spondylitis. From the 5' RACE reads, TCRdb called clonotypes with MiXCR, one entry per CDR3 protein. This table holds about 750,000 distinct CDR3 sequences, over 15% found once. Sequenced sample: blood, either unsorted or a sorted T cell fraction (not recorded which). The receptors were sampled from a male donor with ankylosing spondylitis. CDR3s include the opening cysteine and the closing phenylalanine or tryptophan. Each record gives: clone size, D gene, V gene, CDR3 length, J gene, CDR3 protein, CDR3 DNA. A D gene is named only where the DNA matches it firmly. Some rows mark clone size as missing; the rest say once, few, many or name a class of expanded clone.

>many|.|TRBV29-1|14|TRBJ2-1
CSAGEGGSYNEQFF
TGCAGCGCCGGAGAGGGGGGATCCTACAATGAGCAGTTCTTC
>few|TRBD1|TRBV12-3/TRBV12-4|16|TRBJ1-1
CASSLGTGPFNTEAFF
TGTGCCAGCAGTTTAGGGACAGGGCCATTTAACACTGAAGCTTTCTTT
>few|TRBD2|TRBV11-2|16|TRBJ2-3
CASSPRPGLNTDTQYF
TGTGCCAGCAGCCCACGGCCGGGACTAAACACAGATACGCAGTATTTT
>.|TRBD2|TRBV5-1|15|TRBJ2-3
CASSWLAERADTQYF
TGCGCCAGCAGTTGGCTAGCGGAGAGGGCAGATACGCAGTATTTT
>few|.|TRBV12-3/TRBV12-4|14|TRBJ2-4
CASSPTGPKNIQYF
TGTGCCAGCAGTCCGACCGGGCCAAAAAACATTCAGTACTTC
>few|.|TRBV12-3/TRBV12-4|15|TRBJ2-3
CASNPRGYNTDTQYF
TGTGCCAGCAACCCCCGTGGGTACAACACAGATACGCAGTATTTT
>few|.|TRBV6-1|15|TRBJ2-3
CASSPGGGTTDTQYF
TGTGCCAGCAGTCCCGGGGGTGGGACCACAGATACGCAGTATTTT
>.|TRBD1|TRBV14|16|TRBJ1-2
CASSQAGQEFFYGYTF
TGTGCCAGCAGCCAAGCGGGACAGGAATTCTTCTATGGCTACACCTTC
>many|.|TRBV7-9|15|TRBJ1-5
CASSLGGGLDQPQHF
TGTGCCAGCAGCTTAGGGGGGGGGTTGGACCAGCCCCAGCATTTT
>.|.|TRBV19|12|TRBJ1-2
CASSAQGYGYTF
TGTGCCAGTAGTGCTCAGGGTTATGGCTACACCTTC
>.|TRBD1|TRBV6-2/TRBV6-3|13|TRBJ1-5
CASSWTGRGPQHF
TGTGCCAGCAGCTGGACAGGCCGAGGGCCCCAGCATTTT
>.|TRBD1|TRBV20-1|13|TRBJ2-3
CSARGQGKDTQYF
TGCAGTGCTAGGGGACAGGGAAAAGATACGCAGTATTTT
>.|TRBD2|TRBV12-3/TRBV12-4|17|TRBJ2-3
CASSWNSGSTLPDTQYF
TGTGCCAGCAGTTGGAATAGCGGGAGCACCCTTCCAGATACGCAGTATTTT
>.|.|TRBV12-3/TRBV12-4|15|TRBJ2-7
CASTPAQLGLYEQYF
TGTGCCAGCACCCCGGCCCAACTGGGCCTCTACGAGCAGTACTTC
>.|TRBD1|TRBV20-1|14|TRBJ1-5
CSAGDRISNQPQHF
TGCAGTGCTGGGGACAGAATAAGCAATCAGCCCCAGCATTTT
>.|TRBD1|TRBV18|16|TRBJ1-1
CASSPSDRGRNTEAFF
TGTGCCAGCTCACCATCGGACAGGGGGCGTAACACTGAAGCTTTCTTT
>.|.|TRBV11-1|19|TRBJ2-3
CASSLRAQSPNLSTDTQYF
TGTGCCAGCAGCCTCCGGGCCCAGAGTCCGAATCTATCCACAGATACGCAGTATTTT
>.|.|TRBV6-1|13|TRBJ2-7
CATARDSLYEQYF
TGTGCCACAGCCCGGGACTCTTTGTACGAGCAGTACTTC
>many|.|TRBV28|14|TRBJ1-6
CASSLGGGRPTLHF
TGTGCCAGCAGTTTAGGGGGAGGCAGACCGACCCTCCACTTT
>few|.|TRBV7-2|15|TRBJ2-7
CASTRRGSASYEQYF
TGTGCCAGCACCAGAAGGGGGTCGGCCTCCTACGAGCAGTACTTC
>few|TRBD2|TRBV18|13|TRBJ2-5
CASSVTSSETQYF
TGTGCCAGCTCGGTGACTAGCTCAGAGACCCAGTACTTC